Below, 29 T cell receptor beta chains from the same sample are listed, as sequenced in a study of T cells in localized non-small cell lung cancer. Clones were read by immunoSEQ multiplex PCR, and TCRdb kept only the in-frame ones, dropping some. In the table there are approximately 89,000 clones, around 82% of which are singletons. The sequenced sample was PBMCs, obtained before any cancer treatment. The receptors come from a man between 40 and 69 years old with stage II squamous cell lung carcinoma.

This clone has just one count. The chain recombines TRBV2 with TRBJ2-3; 13 nucleotides align to TRBD2. Per germline, CDR1 SNHLY and CDR2 FYNNEI. The V segment lost 8 bases and the J segment 7 bases; nucleotides outside the gene matches: 9. The CDR3 loop spans 15 amino acids. In nucleotides, the CDR3 is TGTGCCAGCCAGCGGACTAGCGGGAGTACAAATACGCAGTATTTT. Translation gives CASQRTSGSTNTQYF.

This clone was seen only once. This chain links TRBV19 with TRBJ2-2; the D call may be TRBD1 or TRBD2 (5 bases each). V lost 7 bases to trimming and J lost 0 bases, with 15 bases between them. Looked up from germline, CDR1 is LNHDA and CDR2 is SQIVND (reference sequence). The CDR3 totals 16 residues. The CDR3, as DNA: TGTGCCAGTACCCCGGTGAGGGGCGCGAACACCGGGGAGCTGTTTTTT. Translation: CASTPVRGANTGELFF.

This clone has at least ten counts. V is TRBV7-9 and J is TRBJ1-6; a possible D gene is TRBD1 (6 bases). Germline-derived CDR1 and CDR2 are SEHNR and FQNEAQ (reference sequence). V was trimmed by 4 bases and J by 10 bases, leaving 14 bases between them. The CDR3 spans 14 residues. CDR3 amino acids: CASSSTSGQSPLHF. The CDR3, as DNA: TGTGCCAGCAGCTCGACTTCGGGACAATCACCCCTCCACTTT.

The chain joins TRBV5-6 to TRBJ2-3; the D is unclear. CDR3 length: 14 residues. With 6 bases removed from V and 2 bases from J, the gap between germline ends came to 13 bases. CDR1 and CDR2 (germline): SGHDT, YYEEEE. The CDR3 DNA reads as TGTGCCAGCACCGGACCGCGGTACACAGATACGCAGTATTTT. As protein: CASTGPRYTDTQYF.

The J gene is TRBJ2-3, the V gene TRBV11-1; the D call may be TRBD1 or TRBD2 (5 bases each). Germline-derived CDR1 and CDR2 are SGHAT and FQDESV (reference sequence). The CDR3 totals 16 residues. V was cut by 4 bases and J by 2 bases, with 16 bases left in between. DNA for the CDR3: TGTGCCAGCAGCTCCTGGGACGACAGAAACACAGATACGCAGTATTTT. Encoded protein: CASSSWDDRNTDTQYF. The entire variable domain, with the rest obtained from reference TRBV11-1 and TRBJ2-3, is as follows: EAEVAQSPRYKITEKSQAVAFWCDPISGHATLYWYRQILGQGPELLVQFQDESVVDDSQLPKDRFSAERLKGVDSTLKIQPAELGDSAMYLCASSSWDDRNTDTQYFGPGTRLTVL.

This chain uses TRBV9 with TRBJ2-3; tentative D call: TRBD1 (7 bases). V lost 4 bases and J lost 4, with 16 bases in between. The CDR3 has 15 amino acids. Germline CDR1 and CDR2: SGDLS and YYNGEE. The CDR3 loop is CASSLEGASADTQYF. The CDR3 DNA follows: TGTGCCAGCAGCCTGGAGGGGGCATCTGCAGATACGCAGTATTTT.

The chain links TRBV6-5 to TRBJ1-5, with 10 bases that match TRBD1. Per germline, CDR1 MNHEY and CDR2 SVGAGI. The CDR3 runs 15 residues. With V trimmed by 5 bases and J by 5 bases, 6 bases remained unmatched. The CDR3 loop is CASSPTGGSYQPQHF. The CDR3 bases are TGTGCCAGCAGTCCGACAGGGGGCAGCTATCAGCCCCAGCATTTT.

The rearrangement uses TRBV21-1 and TRBJ2-1; the D call TRBD1 from the table was never checked on the DNA. TRBV21-1 is deemed a pseudogene. The CDR3 totals 19 residues. CDR3 loop: CASRTSGQGTRSSYNEQFF. For the CDR3, the DNA is TGTGCCAGCAGGACGTCGGGACAGGGGACTCGGAGCTCCTACAATGAGCAGTTCTTC.

The chain combines TRBV29-1 with TRBJ2-3; D call uncertain. The CDR3 loop spans 15 amino acids. Germline V gene lookup returns CDR1 SQVTM and CDR2 ANQGSEA. V lost 4 bases, J lost 1 base, and 15 bases lay in between. The CDR3 is CSVVVGRQGTDTQYF. CDR3 DNA: TGCAGCGTTGTAGTTGGCCGCCAGGGCACAGATACGCAGTATTTT.

V is TRBV5-6 and J is TRBJ1-6; D remains unclear. Trimming cost V 4 bases and J 6 bases, with 11 bases left between them. This CDR3 spans 14 amino acids. The germline gives CDR1 SGHDT, CDR2 YYEEEE. The CDR3 bases are TGTGCCAGCAGCGGGCGGGAATTTAATTCACCCCTCCACTTT. Amino acids: CASSGREFNSPLHF.

J is TRBJ1-1 and V is TRBV6-5; tentatively, D is TRBD1 (5 bases). Germline assignment: CDR1 MNHEY and CDR2 SVGAGI. CDR3 length equals 13 residues. The V end lost 6 bases, the J end lost 8 bases, and 16 bases lay between the germline ends. The CDR3, as DNA: TGTGCCAGCAGCCTCAACTATGGGGCGGAAGCTTTCTTT. Protein product: CASSLNYGAEAFF.

The chain is built from TRBV29-1 and TRBJ1-1; D call uncertain. This CDR3 region has 12 residues. V was cut by 7 bases and J by 2 bases, with 11 bases left in between. CDR1 is SQVTM, CDR2 ANQGSEA, per germline. In DNA, the CDR3 is TGCAGCGGTAACACTTTTAACACTGAAGCTTTCTTT. It translates to CSGNTFNTEAFF. Filled out from reference TRBV29-1 and TRBJ1-1, the complete variable domain reads SAVISQKPSRDICQRGTSLTIQCQVDSQVTMMFWYRQQPGQSLTLIATANQGSEATYESGFVIDKFPISRPNLTFSTLTVSNMSPEDSSIYLCSGNTFNTEAFFGQGTRLTVV.

The rearrangement links TRBV5-6 to TRBJ1-1; the match to TRBD1 covers 7 bases. Germline CDR1 is SGHDT and CDR2 is YYEEEE. V was clipped by 0 bases and J by 0 bases; unmatched bases: 8. The CDR3 is made up of 17 amino acids. CDR3 sequence reads: CASSLAFGTELNTEAFF. CDR3 DNA: TGTGCCAGCAGCTTGGCTTTTGGGACAGAATTGAACACTGAAGCTTTCTTT.

This sequence joins TRBV6-1 and TRBJ2-7; the D is unclear. V was pared by 2 bases and J by 3 bases, with 14 bases between. CDR1 is MNHNS, CDR2 SASEGT, per germline. This CDR3 region has 15 residues. The CDR3 DNA reads as TGTGCCAGCAGTGAATATGGCGCACTAAGCTACGAGCAGTACTTC. Protein sequence: CASSEYGALSYEQYF.

The V call is TRBV5-8, the J call TRBJ2-7, with TRBD1 matching over 7 bases. The V gene's germline CDR1 is SGHTS and CDR2 YDEGEE. Losses at the gene ends were 4 bases for V and 7 bases for J; bases not matched to a gene: 14. The CDR3 extends over 15 amino acids. The CDR3 reads CASSPGTVRLREQYF. The CDR3 region has the DNA TGTGCCAGCAGCCCTGGGACAGTGCGCCTACGGGAGCAGTACTTC.

This clone was detected once. J is TRBJ1-6 and V is TRBV4-1, with 7 bases identical to TRBD1. This CDR3 region has 15 residues. The ends lost 2 bases at V and 7 bases at J; junction bases unmatched: 5. CDR1 is MGHRA, CDR2 YSYEKL, per germline. CDR3 in DNA: TGCGCCAGCAGCCAAATTGACAGGGTAAATTCACCCCTCCACTTT. Residues: CASSQIDRVNSPLHF.

V gene TRBV5-4 combines with J gene TRBJ1-1; D may be TRBD1 (5 bases). Germline loops: CDR1 SGHNT, CDR2 YYREEE (reference sequence). Trimming stripped 2 bases from V and 11 bases from J, with 13 bases between. The CDR3 is 12 amino acids. The CDR3 region has the DNA TGTGCCAGCAGCTTTGTTACAGGTGATGCTTTCTTT. It codes for CASSFVTGDAFF.

The chain carries TRBV5-1 and TRBJ2-1, with D tentatively TRBD2 (6 bases). V lost 4 bases to trimming and J lost 0 bases, with 11 bases between them. CDR3 size: 15 residues. CDR1 SGHRS and CDR2 YFSETQ come from the germline V gene. CDR3 residues: CASSPDGSSYNEQFF. The CDR3 nucleotides are TGCGCCAGCAGCCCGGACGGGAGCTCCTACAATGAGCAGTTCTTC.

The gene calls are TRBV7-9 and TRBJ1-5; possible D gene TRBD1, 5 bases. This CDR3 is built from 14 residues. V dropped 7 bases and J dropped 4 bases, with 14 bases sitting between them. The germline V gene has CDR1 SEHNR and CDR2 FQNEAQ (reference sequence). The CDR3 region has the DNA TGTGCCAGCACCGTCGGGGGGATGAATCAGCCCCAGCATTTT. Translating gives CASTVGGMNQPQHF.

V is TRBV10-3 and J is TRBJ2-7; D remains ambiguous. This CDR3 is built from 11 residues. Per germline, CDR1 ENHRY and CDR2 SYGVKD. V was pared by 3 bases and J by 6 bases, with 6 bases between. The chain's CDR3 is CAISDQAEQYF. CDR3 DNA: TGTGCCATCAGTGACCAAGCCGAGCAGTACTTC.

This sequence joins TRBV9 and TRBJ2-1; TRBD2 aligns across 7 bases. Germline V gene data show CDR1 as SGDLS and CDR2 as YYNGEE. There are 16 residues in the CDR3. Trimming took 4 bases from V and 8 from J; bases not matched to a gene: 15. The CDR3 sequence is CASSRGGGMGRDEQFF. CDR3 in DNA: TGTGCCAGCAGCCGTGGGGGAGGGATGGGGCGCGATGAGCAGTTCTTC.

The chain employs TRBV12-5 and TRBJ2-1, with 9 positions matching TRBD2. V dropped 1 base and J dropped 10; count of bases not matched to a gene: 8. The CDR3 extends over 15 amino acids. Germline CDR1 LGHNT, CDR2 FRNRAP. Written as DNA, the CDR3 is TGTGCTAGTGGTTTGGGTGTAGCGGGGGCAGGAGAGCAGTTCTTC. It encodes CASGLGVAGAGEQFF.

The V call is TRBV30, the J call TRBJ1-5, with D perhaps matching TRBD1 (6 bases). This CDR3 has 16 residues. Germline values: CDR1 GTSNPN, CDR2 SVGIG (reference sequence). The germline V and J ends were trimmed by 3 bases and 7 bases, with 22 bases remaining between them. The CDR3 reads CAWRPTGTTGIQPQHF. The CDR3 DNA is TGTGCCTGGAGACCAACCGGAACAACAGGGATCCAGCCCCAGCATTTT. Variable domain in full (rest from reference TRBV30 and TRBJ1-5): SQTIHQWPATLVQPVGSPLSLECTVEGTSNPNLYWYRQAAGRGLQLLFYSVGIGQISSEVPQNLSASRPQDRQFILSSKKLLLSDSGFYLCAWRPTGTTGIQPQHFGDGTRLSIL.

The V call is TRBV27, the J call TRBJ1-4, with D perhaps TRBD1 (5 bases). The CDR3 extends over 16 amino acids. Between the trimmed V and J ends, which lost 0 bases and 8 bases, there was a span of 16 bases. Germline V gene sequence: CDR1 MNHEY, CDR2 SMNVEV (reference sequence). The chain's CDR3 is CASSLSPMRGQEKLFF. The CDR3 DNA sequence: TGTGCCAGCAGTTTATCCCCAATGAGGGGTCAGGAAAAACTGTTTTTT.

V usage is TRBV19 and J usage is TRBJ1-5, with 10 bases identical to TRBD1. V lost 5 bases, J lost 6 bases, and 4 bases stayed unmatched. The CDR3 runs 14 residues. Germline lookup yields CDR1 LNHDA and CDR2 SQIVND (reference sequence). CDR3 DNA: TGTGCCAGTAGTGTCGGGACAGGGGTTCAGCCCCAGCATTTT. It codes for CASSVGTGVQPQHF.

The chain recombines TRBV5-4 with TRBJ2-7; 8 nucleotides line up with TRBD1. CDR3 length: 14 residues. Germline V CDR1 and CDR2: SGHNT, YYREEE (reference sequence). Unmatched junction bases numbered 2, after V lost 1 base and J lost 2 bases. CDR3 in amino acids: CASSLQGATYEQYF. CDR3 DNA: TGTGCCAGCAGCTTGCAGGGGGCCACCTACGAGCAGTACTTC.

J is TRBJ2-1 and V is TRBV14; 10 nucleotides agree with TRBD2. CDR1 SGHDN and CDR2 FVKESK come from the germline V gene. The CDR3 has 15 amino acids. J was trimmed by 7 bases and V by 1 base; bases with no gene match: 4. CDR3 in amino acids: CASSQASGGLNEQFF. The DNA of the CDR3 is TGTGCCAGCAGCCAAGCTAGCGGGGGCCTGAATGAGCAGTTCTTC.

This chain uses TRBV2 with TRBJ2-3; D is unclear. V shed 4 bases and J shed 0 bases, with 8 bases lying between them. CDR1 SNHLY and CDR2 FYNNEI come from the germline V gene. This CDR3 is built from 14 residues. In DNA, the CDR3 is TGTGCCAGCAGTGGCCCTATTAGCACAGATACGCAGTATTTT. Protein: CASSGPISTDTQYF.

The gene calls are TRBV4-1 and TRBJ2-1, with D possibly TRBD1 on 5 matching bases. Germline loops: CDR1 MGHRA, CDR2 YSYEKL. Trimming removed 0 bases at V and 6 bases at J, with 12 bases between. The CDR3 has 15 amino acids. In nucleotides, the CDR3 is TGCGCCAGCAGCCAAGAGGGGCGGCTAACCAATGAGCAGTTCTTC. Amino acids: CASSQEGRLTNEQFF.